Listed below are T cell receptor beta chains from one sample, sequenced in a study of response to subunit inactivated influenza vaccine. TCRdb reprocessed the RT-PCR reads via MiXCR and lists one record per CDR3 protein. The sample lists some 570,000 distinct CDR3 sequences, about 11% occurring once. The same data also contributed to another study, on T cells expressing NK-cell markers.

The sample was PBMCs from blood, taken on the day of vaccination. The receptors shown here come from a man aged 50-60 years who received an inactivated influenza vaccine. The conserved cysteine and the conserved F or W are not part of the CDR3 here. Clone size, where shown, is once, few, many, or a class for clones that have expanded.

>.|TRBV5-1|TRBJ1-2
ATAAGQGDGYT
>many|TRBV3-1|TRBJ2-5
ASSQEAVTKTQY
>many|TRBV4-3|TRBJ2-1
ASSQDWRTSGSNEQF
>.|TRBV21-1|TRBJ2-3
ASRRLAGSRSTDTQY
>.|TRBV7-9|TRBJ2-1
ASTPLGGENEQF
>.|TRBV20-1|TRBJ2-5
SARDPADPQETQY
>many|TRBV27|TRBJ2-1
ASTQGGSYNEQF
>.|TRBV5-5|TRBJ2-1
ASSLDPFGGGKQF
>.|TRBV15|TRBJ2-1
ATSRTSGRTRNEQF
>few|TRBV4-2|TRBJ2-2
ASSQDIGTNAGELF
>few|TRBV7-8|TRBJ2-5
ASSFSGDMATQY
>.|TRBV9|TRBJ2-7
ASSVSASPYEQY
>.|TRBV2|TRBJ2-1
ASSETAASQF
>few|TRBV5-1|TRBJ1-1
ASSPHTRGMNTEAF
>few|TRBV18|TRBJ2-3
ASSPAATSTDTQY
>.|TRBV7-8|TRBJ2-1
ASSPPPGNEQF
>few|TRBV20-1|TRBJ2-7
SARTSGGLSYEQY
>many|TRBV7-2|TRBJ2-4
ASSPDRAIAKNIQY
>few|TRBV4-2|TRBJ2-3
ASRRGEASIADTQY
>.|TRBV4-1|TRBJ2-3
ASSDLRVFHTDTQY
>few|TRBV11-2|TRBJ2-3
ASSPPTGRGTDTQY
>few|TRBV27|TRBJ1-6
ASSPYGYRANSPLH
>.|TRBV12-3/TRBV12-4|TRBJ1-3
ASGGPSGNTIY
>few|TRBV24-1|TRBJ2-3
ATSERTSGGFTDTQY
>.|TRBV25-1|TRBJ2-4
ASSDSGAKNIQY
>.|TRBV5-1|TRBJ2-2
ASSLRGHSGELF
>.|TRBV3-1|TRBJ1-1
ASSQGWGGSMNTEAF
>.|TRBV2|TRBJ2-1
ASRDIAGLYNEQF
>few|TRBV5-6|TRBJ2-7
ASSVLAGVNYEQY
>few|TRBV20-1|TRBJ2-5
SASGALGDFQETQY
>.|TRBV10-3|TRBJ2-1
AISESGLAAAGEQF
>few|TRBV7-9|TRBJ2-1
ASSLVGHEQF
>.|TRBV9|TRBJ1-1
ASSPRARGTEGEAF
>many|TRBV3-1|TRBJ2-3
ASSPPRGVGTDTQY
>few|TRBV20-1|TRBJ2-7
SPMKTGISYEQY
>.|TRBV20-1|TRBJ1-1
SASLRQGRAEAF
>.|TRBV12-3/TRBV12-4|TRBJ2-2
ASSPGPSNTGELF
>.|TRBV28|TRBJ2-5
ASSSRDLGQIGLETQY
>.|TRBV25-1|TRBJ1-5
ASSGIQGDQPQH
>.|TRBV29-1|TRBJ2-3
SANLQGGKDTQY
>few|TRBV4-3|TRBJ1-6
ASNQEEGASPLH
>few|TRBV6-5|TRBJ2-1
ASSYSSTGNEQF
>.|TRBV3-1|TRBJ2-2
ASSQERWGGTGELF
>many|TRBV20-1|TRBJ2-1
SASRDFKQF
>.|TRBV12-3/TRBV12-4|TRBJ2-3
ASSWPGTDTQY
>few|TRBV5-1|TRBJ1-2
ASSSFPGTGPNGYT
>.|TRBV3-1|TRBJ2-6
ASSQDGLLGANVLT
>.|TRBV5-1|TRBJ2-7
ASRWPGSYEQY
>many|TRBV11-1|TRBJ2-4
ASSYGLAGAKNIQY
>.|TRBV12-3/TRBV12-4|TRBJ2-1
ASRRAGANNEQF